Shown below are 32 T cell receptor beta chains from a single sample sequenced in a study of beta chain features in type 1 diabetes. The sequenced template was cDNA made from the entire isolated RNA. Sequencing used immunoSEQ multiplex PCR; TCRdb keeps in-frame clones, though not all of them. The data hold about 340,000 clones, with around 8% observed a single time. Input material: central memory CD4+ T cells from blood. These receptors were obtained from a woman younger than 35 in good health.

This clone was detected a few times. The V gene is TRBV10-3, the J gene TRBJ2-3; 7 bases fit TRBD2. There are 15 residues in the CDR3. CDR1 is ENHRY and CDR2 is SYGVKD in the germline V gene. Trimming removed 0 bases from V and 3 bases from J; junction bases left unmatched: 3. This CDR3 is CAISESRTRTDTQYF. CDR3 coding DNA: TGTGCCATCAGTGAGTCGAGGACTAGAACAGATACGCAGTATTTT.

This clone was observed many times. The chain employs TRBV7-3 and TRBJ2-6; TRBD1 agrees at 7 bases. Germline V lookup: CDR1 SGHTA, CDR2 FQGTGA. After removal of 5 bases from V and 0 bases from J, the junction contained 4 bases not matched to a gene. The CDR3 runs 16 residues. The CDR3 here is CASSRDSNSGANVLTF. CDR3 DNA sequence: TGTGCCAGCAGCCGGGACAGCAACTCTGGGGCCAACGTCCTGACTTTC.

This clone was counted between two and nine times. This rearrangement joins TRBV9 to TRBJ2-1, with D tentatively TRBD2 (6 bases). From germline, CDR1 is SGDLS and CDR2 YYNGEE. The CDR3 totals 15 residues. V was cut by 3 bases and J by 6 bases, with 16 bases left in between. The CDR3 coding sequence is TGTGCCAGCAGCGCAGGAGGGAGTAAGTCCAATGAGCAGTTCTTC. Its protein is CASSAGGSKSNEQFF.

This clone was seen ten or more times. The CDR3 nucleotides are TGTGCCAGCAGTGACAGGGAAGGGACCTACGAGCAGTACTTC. Translated, it gives CASSDREGTYEQYF. The chain employs TRBV2 and TRBJ2-7, with D perhaps TRBD1 (5 bases). V was shortened by 3 bases and J by 2 bases, with 11 bases between the two germline ends. Looked up from germline, CDR1 is SNHLY and CDR2 is FYNNEI. This CDR3 is built from 14 residues. The whole variable domain, filled in from reference TRBV2 and TRBJ2-7, reads EPEVTQTPSHQVTQMGQEVILRCVPISNHLYFYWYRQILGQKVEFLVSFYNNEISEKSEIFDDQFSVERPDGSNFTLKIRSTKLEDSAMYFCASSDREGTYEQYFGPGTRLTVT.

There are a few counts of this clone. The genes are TRBV7-2 and TRBJ2-3; 9 bases match TRBD1. V was clipped by 3 bases and J by 2 bases; unmatched bases: 6. CDR3 size: 16 residues. In germline, CDR1 is SGHTA, CDR2 FQGNSA. As DNA, the CDR3 is TGTGCCAGCAGCTTGAGGGACAGGGTGCCCACAGATACGCAGTATTTT. Translating it yields CASSLRDRVPTDTQYF. Filled out from reference TRBV7-2 and TRBJ2-3, the complete variable domain reads GAGVSQSPSNKVTEKGKDVELRCDPISGHTALYWYRQSLGQGLEFLIYFQGNSAPDKSGLPSDRFSAERTGGSVSTLTIQRTQQEDSAVYLCASSLRDRVPTDTQYFGPGTRLTVL.

The V and J genes are TRBV7-2 and TRBJ2-7; TRBD2 matches 7 bases. The CDR3 has 15 residues. Germline loops: CDR1 SGHTA, CDR2 FQGNSA. V lost 0 bases, J lost 0 bases, and 2 bases stayed unmatched. CDR3 coding DNA: TGTGCCAGCAGCTTAGCAGCGGGACCCTCCTACGAGCAGTACTTC. Translation: CASSLAAGPSYEQYF.

V and J are TRBV7-3 and TRBJ2-5; D not certain. The J call may be incorrect, as the DNA end agrees better with TRBJ2-7. Germline CDR1 SGHTA, CDR2 FQGTGA. This CDR3 is built from 15 residues. The DNA of the CDR3 is TGTGCCAGCAGCACCATGCCCGGGCCTAACTACGAGCAGTACTTC. This sequence encodes CASSTMPGPNYEQYF.

This clone was counted at least ten times. DNA of the CDR3: TGTGCCAGCAGCTTAGGACTTGAGGGAGTTAGGCAGCCCCAGCATTTT. Its translation: CASSLGLEGVRQPQHF. This rearrangement joins TRBV7-2 to TRBJ1-5; D ambiguous. The germline gives CDR1 SGHTA, CDR2 FQGNSA. This CDR3 spans 16 amino acids. V was cut by 1 base and J by 7 bases, with 17 bases left in between.

This clone has just a few counts. The gene calls are TRBV7-2 and TRBJ1-3; TRBD1 might be the D (6 bases). Germline CDR1 SGHTA, CDR2 FQGNSA. This CDR3 has 14 residues. Trimming left V 5 bases short and J 4 bases short, with 12 bases between. The CDR3 is CASSPRGLGNTIYF. CDR3 bases: TGTGCCAGCAGCCCCCGGGGGCTCGGAAACACCATATATTTT. The complete variable domain, with remaining parts taken from reference TRBV7-2 and TRBJ1-3, reads GAGVSQSPSNKVTEKGKDVELRCDPISGHTALYWYRQSLGQGLEFLIYFQGNSAPDKSGLPSDRFSAERTGGSVSTLTIQRTQQEDSAVYLCASSPRGLGNTIYFGEGSWLTVV.

The chain carries TRBV11-1 and TRBJ2-2; unclear D gene. This CDR3 has 13 amino acids. Germline-derived CDR1 and CDR2 are SGHAT and FQDESV (reference sequence). Trimming took 3 bases from V and 2 from J, leaving 4 bases between them. The CDR3 nucleotides are TGTGCCAGCAGCTTCGTCAACACCGGGGAGCTGTTTTTT. Protein: CASSFVNTGELFF.

In this sample, this clone turned up a few times. V is TRBV6-6 and J is TRBJ2-1, with TRBD2 as a possible D gene (6 bases). Germline CDR1 MNHNY, CDR2 SVGAGI (reference sequence). Trimming removed 6 bases at V and 8 bases at J, with 14 bases between. This CDR3 spans 13 amino acids. The CDR3: CASSRGWGDEQFF. The CDR3 bases are TGTGCCAGCAGCCGGGGGTGGGGCGATGAGCAGTTCTTC.

The V and J genes are TRBV7-2 and TRBJ2-1, with no clear D. Germline lookup yields CDR1 SGHTA and CDR2 FQGNSA. The CDR3 extends over 15 amino acids. Trimming took off 5 bases at V and 1 base at J, with 12 bases between the two ends. The CDR3 nucleotides are TGTGCCAGCAGCATCGACCCCAAATCCTACAATGAGCAGTTCTTC. Its translation is CASSIDPKSYNEQFF. Full variable domain (rest looked up from reference TRBV7-2 and TRBJ2-1): GAGVSQSPSNKVTEKGKDVELRCDPISGHTALYWYRQSLGQGLEFLIYFQGNSAPDKSGLPSDRFSAERTGGSVSTLTIQRTQQEDSAVYLCASSIDPKSYNEQFFGPGTRLTVL.

V is TRBV28 and J is TRBJ2-1; D could derive from TRBD1 or TRBD2 (5 bases each). Germline-derived CDR1 and CDR2 are MDHEN and SYDVKM. Trimming took off 1 base at V and 6 bases at J, with 13 bases between the two ends. CDR3 size: 15 residues. CDR3 in DNA: TGTGCCAGCAGTTTATCAGGGAGTGCGTCCAATGAGCAGTTCTTC. Translation: CASSLSGSASNEQFF.

This rearrangement joins TRBV29-1 to TRBJ1-5; no clear D gene. The CDR3 totals 11 residues. Germline values: CDR1 SQVTM, CDR2 ANQGSEA. V was shortened by 3 bases and J by 4 bases, with 4 bases between the two germline ends. The CDR3 DNA reads as TGCAGCGTTGAGGCAAATCAGCCCCAGCATTTT. Its protein product is CSVEANQPQHF. Variable domain in full (rest from reference TRBV29-1 and TRBJ1-5): SAVISQKPSRDICQRGTSLTIQCQVDSQVTMMFWYRQQPGQSLTLIATANQGSEATYESGFVIDKFPISRPNLTFSTLTVSNMSPEDSSIYLCSVEANQPQHFGDGTRLSIL.

This clone was seen a handful of times. This sequence joins TRBV5-1 and TRBJ1-4; D remains unclear. Germline CDR1 reads SGHRS; CDR2 reads YFSETQ. The CDR3 runs to 12 residues. Trimming took off 5 bases at V and 7 bases at J, with 9 bases between the two ends. Here the CDR3 reads CASREEGEKLFF. The DNA of the CDR3 is TGCGCCAGCAGGGAAGAGGGTGAAAAACTGTTTTTT.

V and J are TRBV6-6 and TRBJ2-7; no clear D. V lost 8 bases and J 4 bases, leaving 12 bases between the germline ends. The CDR3 has 12 residues. Per the germline V gene, CDR1 is MNHNY and CDR2 is SVGAGI (reference sequence). CDR3 residues: CASGNPWYEQYF. In DNA, the CDR3 is TGTGCCAGCGGAAATCCGTGGTACGAGCAGTACTTC.

This clone was detected only a few times. The chain uses TRBV27 and TRBJ2-7, with TRBD1 identical over 8 bases. The CDR3 loop spans 13 amino acids. CDR1 and CDR2 from the germline V gene are MNHEY and SMNVEV (reference sequence). V shed 5 bases and J 7 bases; nucleotides not matched to a gene: 7. The CDR3 DNA follows: TGTGCCAGCAGTGAGACAGGGGTCCGTGAGCAGTACTTC. Translation gives CASSETGVREQYF.

This sequence joins TRBV9 and TRBJ2-2; D is possibly TRBD2 (5 bases). From germline, CDR1 is SGDLS and CDR2 YYNGEE. The CDR3 runs 17 residues. V was pared by 7 bases and J by 3 bases, with 22 bases between. CDR3 residues: CASSKGASRVYTGELFF. Here the CDR3 DNA reads TGTGCCAGCTCTAAAGGAGCTAGCCGAGTATACACCGGGGAGCTGTTTTTT.

This clone was detected a few times. This chain uses TRBV19 with TRBJ1-2; D ambiguous. This CDR3 is 14 amino acids long. Trimming shortened V by 2 bases and J by 5 bases, and 12 bases separated the two germline ends. Germline CDR1 reads LNHDA; CDR2 reads SQIVND (reference sequence). CDR3: CASSITAQDYGYTF. CDR3 DNA sequence: TGTGCCAGTAGTATAACCGCCCAAGATTATGGCTACACCTTC.

A remark on this clone: A much larger clone lies one base from this, so it may be a read error. The chain carries TRBV11-2 and TRBJ1-3, with D unclear. V lost 5 bases and J lost 2, with 1 base in between. In germline, CDR1 is SGHAT, CDR2 FQNNGV. The CDR3 contains 11 residues. The CDR3: CASSPGNTIYF. For the CDR3, the DNA is TGTGCCAGCAGCCCTGGAAACACCATATATTTT.

In its sample, this clone was seen many times. The chain has TRBV28 and TRBJ1-5; maybe TRBD1 (6 bases). The CDR3 contains 13 residues. V was shortened by 6 bases and J by 4 bases, with 10 bases between the two germline ends. Germline V gene data show CDR1 as MDHEN and CDR2 as SYDVKM. The CDR3 nucleotides are TGTGCCAGCAGGGGACATCGTAATCAGCCCCAGCATTTT. Translated, it gives CASRGHRNQPQHF.

This clone was found a few times. The CDR3 spells CASSLDPTDTQYF. In DNA form, the CDR3 reads TGTGCCAGCAGCCTCGACCCCACAGATACGCAGTATTTT. The chain uses TRBV7-3 and TRBJ2-3, with D uncertain. V was cut by 5 bases and J by 2 bases, with 8 bases left in between. Looked up from germline, CDR1 is SGHTA and CDR2 is FQGTGA. CDR3 length equals 13 residues.

Only a few counts were recorded for this clone. The V and J genes are TRBV4-3 and TRBJ2-5, with a weak D call TRBD2 (6 bases). The CDR3 runs 16 residues. V lost 0 bases, J lost 1 base, and 12 bases lay in between. In germline, CDR1 is LGHNA, CDR2 YSLEER. DNA for the CDR3: TGCGCCAGCAGCCAAGAACCAGCGGGTATCCAAGAGACCCAGTACTTC. Amino acid sequence: CASSQEPAGIQETQYF.

This clone was observed a few times. This chain links TRBV15 with TRBJ1-2; D not resolved. With 0 bases removed from V and 3 bases from J, the gap between germline ends came to 8 bases. This CDR3 contains 14 residues. Germline-derived CDR1 and CDR2 are LNHNV and YYDKDF (reference sequence). The CDR3 reads CATSRDIGYYGYTF. The CDR3 bases are TGTGCCACCAGCAGAGATATCGGGTACTATGGCTACACCTTC.

The chain couples TRBV6-5 to TRBJ2-7, with 9 bases lining up with TRBD2. Germline CDR1 and CDR2: MNHEY and SVGAGI. This CDR3 is 14 amino acids long. V shed 6 bases, J shed 2 bases, and the junction held 5 bases outside the gene matches. The CDR3 loop reads CASSKREAPYEQYF. In nucleotides, the CDR3 is TGTGCCAGCAGCAAGCGGGAGGCTCCCTACGAGCAGTACTTC.

This clone came up a few times. The V call is TRBV5-1, the J call TRBJ2-7; TRBD1 agrees at 9 bases. Germline trimming cut 8 bases from V and 0 bases from J; bases unmatched to any gene: 9. Germline-derived CDR1 and CDR2 are SGHRS and YFSETQ. The CDR3 loop spans 15 amino acids. CDR3 bases: TGCGCCAGTAACACGGGACAGGGAGCCTCCTACGAGCAGTACTTC. As protein: CASNTGQGASYEQYF. The entire variable domain, with the rest obtained from reference TRBV5-1 and TRBJ2-7, is as follows: KAGVTQTPRYLIKTRGQQVTLSCSPISGHRSVSWYQQTPGQGLQFLFEYFSETQRNKGNFPGRFSGRQFSNSRSEMNVSTLELGDSALYLCASNTGQGASYEQYFGPGTRLTVT.

The J gene is TRBJ1-1, the V gene TRBV5-1; 7 bases are a match to TRBD1. The germline CDR1 and CDR2 sequences are SGHRS and YFSETQ. Germline trimming cut 4 bases from V and 1 base from J; bases unmatched to any gene: 1. The CDR3 totals 13 residues. The CDR3, as DNA: TGCGCCAGCAGCCGACAGGGGAACACTGAAGCTTTCTTT. Translated: CASSRQGNTEAFF.

This clone was picked up a small number of times. The rearrangement uses TRBV7-2 and TRBJ2-7; tentatively, D is TRBD1 or TRBD2 (5 bases each). There are 13 residues in the CDR3. V lost 4 bases to trimming and J lost 4 bases, with 11 bases between them. The germline gives CDR1 SGHTA, CDR2 FQGNSA. The CDR3 DNA reads TGTGCCAGCAGCTCCGGGACGGAGTACGAGCAGTACTTC. It encodes CASSSGTEYEQYF.

This clone has only a few counts. J is TRBJ2-1 and V is TRBV6-1, with D possibly matching TRBD1 (5 bases). The CDR3 covers 16 residues. CDR1 MNHNS and CDR2 SASEGT come from the germline V gene. The germline V and J ends were trimmed by 3 bases and 0 bases, with 12 bases remaining between them. For the CDR3, the DNA is TGTGCCAGCAGTGAGAGACAGAGCAGCTCCTACAATGAGCAGTTCTTC. Translated: CASSERQSSSYNEQFF.

The chain is built from TRBV2 and TRBJ2-7; no clear D. Germline-derived CDR1 and CDR2 are SNHLY and FYNNEI. CDR3 size: 12 residues. Trimming cost V 4 bases and J 3 bases, with 7 bases left between them. CDR3 bases: TGTGCCAGCAGTGGACCGGGCTACGAGCAGTACTTC. This translates into CASSGPGYEQYF.

This clone was seen more than once but under ten times. The chain links TRBV7-2 to TRBJ2-1; 10 bases are shared with TRBD1. This CDR3 has 15 amino acids. The V and J ends lost 5 bases and 4 bases, in that order; junction bases with no gene match: 5. Germline-derived CDR1 and CDR2 are SGHTA and FQGNSA. The CDR3 DNA reads as TGTGCCAGCAGCCGTGGGACAGGGGCGTACAATGAGCAGTTCTTC. As protein: CASSRGTGAYNEQFF. The full variable domain, completed using reference TRBV7-2 and TRBJ2-1, is GAGVSQSPSNKVTEKGKDVELRCDPISGHTALYWYRQSLGQGLEFLIYFQGNSAPDKSGLPSDRFSAERTGGSVSTLTIQRTQQEDSAVYLCASSRGTGAYNEQFFGPGTRLTVL.

This clone has only a few counts. This CDR3 reads CASRQDPSYEQYF. For the CDR3, the DNA is TGCGCCAGCAGACAGGATCCCTCCTACGAGCAGTACTTC. This chain connects TRBV10-2 to TRBJ2-7; perhaps TRBD1 as D (5 bases). The germline V and J ends were trimmed by 6 bases and 0 bases, with 9 bases remaining between them. The germline CDR1 and CDR2 sequences are WSHSY and SAAADI. This CDR3 has 13 residues.